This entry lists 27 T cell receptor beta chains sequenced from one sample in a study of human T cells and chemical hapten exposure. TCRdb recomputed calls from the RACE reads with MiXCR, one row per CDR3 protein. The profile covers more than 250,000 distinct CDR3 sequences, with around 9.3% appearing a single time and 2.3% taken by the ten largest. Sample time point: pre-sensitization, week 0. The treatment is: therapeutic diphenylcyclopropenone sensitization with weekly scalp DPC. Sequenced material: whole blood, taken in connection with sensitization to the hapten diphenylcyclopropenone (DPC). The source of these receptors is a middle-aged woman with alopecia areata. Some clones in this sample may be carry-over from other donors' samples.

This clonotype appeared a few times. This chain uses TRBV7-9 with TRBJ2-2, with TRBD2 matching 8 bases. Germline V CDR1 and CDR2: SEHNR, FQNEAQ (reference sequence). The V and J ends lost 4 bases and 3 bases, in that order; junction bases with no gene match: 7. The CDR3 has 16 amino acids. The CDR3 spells CASSSSGGPYTGELFF. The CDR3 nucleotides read TGTGCCAGCAGCTCTTCGGGAGGGCCTTACACCGGGGAGCTGTTTTTT.

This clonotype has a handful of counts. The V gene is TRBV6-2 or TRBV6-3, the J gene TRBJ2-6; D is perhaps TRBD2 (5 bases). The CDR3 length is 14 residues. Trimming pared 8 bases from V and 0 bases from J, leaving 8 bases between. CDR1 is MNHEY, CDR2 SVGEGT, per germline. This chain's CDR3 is CASARDSGANVLTF. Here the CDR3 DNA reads TGTGCCAGCGCGAGGGACTCTGGGGCCAACGTCCTGACTTTC.

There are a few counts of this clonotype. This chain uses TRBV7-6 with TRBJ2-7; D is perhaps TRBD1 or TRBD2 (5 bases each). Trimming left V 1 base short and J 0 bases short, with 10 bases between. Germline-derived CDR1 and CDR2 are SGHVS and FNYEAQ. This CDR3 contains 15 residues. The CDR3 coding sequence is TGTGCCAGCAGCTTAGATCGGGGCAGCTCCTACGAGCAGTACTTC. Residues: CASSLDRGSSYEQYF.

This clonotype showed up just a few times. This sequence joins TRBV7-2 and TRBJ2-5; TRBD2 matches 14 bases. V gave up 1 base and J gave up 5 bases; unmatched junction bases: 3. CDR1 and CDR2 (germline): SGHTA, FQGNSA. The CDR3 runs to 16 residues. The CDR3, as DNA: TGTGCCAGCAGCTTAGGGGGGACTAGCGGGAGTGAGACCCAGTACTTC. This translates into CASSLGGTSGSETQYF.

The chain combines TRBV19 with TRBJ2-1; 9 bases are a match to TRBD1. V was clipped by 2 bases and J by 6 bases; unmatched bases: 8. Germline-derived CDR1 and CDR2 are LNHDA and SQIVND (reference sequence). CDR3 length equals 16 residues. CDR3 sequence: CASSIRPGQGGNEQFF. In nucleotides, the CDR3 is TGTGCCAGTAGTATAAGGCCGGGACAGGGCGGCAATGAGCAGTTCTTC.

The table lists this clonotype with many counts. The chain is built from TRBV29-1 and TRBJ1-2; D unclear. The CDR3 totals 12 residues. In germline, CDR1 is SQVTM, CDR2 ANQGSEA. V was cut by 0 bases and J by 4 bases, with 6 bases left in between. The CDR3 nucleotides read TGCAGCGTTGAAGATCCCAGCTATGGCTACACCTTC. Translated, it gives CSVEDPSYGYTF.

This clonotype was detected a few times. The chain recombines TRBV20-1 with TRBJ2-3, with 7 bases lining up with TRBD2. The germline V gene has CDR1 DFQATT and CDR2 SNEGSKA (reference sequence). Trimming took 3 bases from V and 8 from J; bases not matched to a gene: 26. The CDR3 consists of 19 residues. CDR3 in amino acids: CSARDALIPRRESVVTQYF. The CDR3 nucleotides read TGCAGTGCTAGGGATGCCCTGATACCCCGGCGGGAGTCGGTGGTTACGCAGTATTTT.

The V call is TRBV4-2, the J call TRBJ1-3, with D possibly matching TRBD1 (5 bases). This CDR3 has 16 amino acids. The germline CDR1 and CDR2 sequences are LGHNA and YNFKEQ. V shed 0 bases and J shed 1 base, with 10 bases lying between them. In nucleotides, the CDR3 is TGTGCCAGCAGCCAAGAGCAGGGTTTTTCTGGAAACACCATATATTTT. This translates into CASSQEQGFSGNTIYF.

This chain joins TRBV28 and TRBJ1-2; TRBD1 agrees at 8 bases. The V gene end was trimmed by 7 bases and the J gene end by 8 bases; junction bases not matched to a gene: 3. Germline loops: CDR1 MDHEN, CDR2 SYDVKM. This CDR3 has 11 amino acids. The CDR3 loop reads CASTRDRGYTF. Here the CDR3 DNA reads TGTGCCAGCACAAGGGACAGGGGCTACACCTTC.

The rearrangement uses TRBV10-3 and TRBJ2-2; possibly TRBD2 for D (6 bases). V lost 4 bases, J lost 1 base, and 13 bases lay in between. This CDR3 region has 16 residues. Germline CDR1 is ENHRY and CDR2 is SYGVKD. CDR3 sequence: CAISVQGGQNTGELFF. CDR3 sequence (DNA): TGTGCCATCAGTGTTCAAGGAGGGCAGAACACCGGGGAGCTGTTTTTT.

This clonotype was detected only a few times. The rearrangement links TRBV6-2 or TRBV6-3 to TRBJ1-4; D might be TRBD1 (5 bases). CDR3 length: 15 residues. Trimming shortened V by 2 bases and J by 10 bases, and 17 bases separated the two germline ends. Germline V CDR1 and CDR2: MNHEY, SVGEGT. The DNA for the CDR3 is TGTGCCAGCAGTTACGGGGACCGTCGGGGAGGAAAACTGTTTTTT. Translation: CASSYGDRRGGKLFF.

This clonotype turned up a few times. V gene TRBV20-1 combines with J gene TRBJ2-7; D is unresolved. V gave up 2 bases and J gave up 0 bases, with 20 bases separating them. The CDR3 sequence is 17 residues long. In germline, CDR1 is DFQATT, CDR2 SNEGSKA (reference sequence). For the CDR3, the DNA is TGCAGTGCTAGACCCTCTCTCGGGCGGACGTACTCCTACGAGCAGTACTTC. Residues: CSARPSLGRTYSYEQYF.

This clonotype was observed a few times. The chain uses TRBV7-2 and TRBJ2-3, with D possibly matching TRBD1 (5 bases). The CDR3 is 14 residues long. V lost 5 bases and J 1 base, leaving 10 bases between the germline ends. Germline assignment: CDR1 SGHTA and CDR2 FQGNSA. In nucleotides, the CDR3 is TGTGCCAGCAGCCCTACAGGACGCACAGATACGCAGTATTTT. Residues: CASSPTGRTDTQYF.

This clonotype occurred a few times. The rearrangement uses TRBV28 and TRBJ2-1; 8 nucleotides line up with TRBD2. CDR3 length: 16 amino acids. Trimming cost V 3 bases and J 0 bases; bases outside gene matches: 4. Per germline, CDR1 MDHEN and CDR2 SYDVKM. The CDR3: CASSFSSGGSYNEQFF. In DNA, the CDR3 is TGTGCCAGCAGTTTTTCGAGCGGGGGCTCCTACAATGAGCAGTTCTTC.

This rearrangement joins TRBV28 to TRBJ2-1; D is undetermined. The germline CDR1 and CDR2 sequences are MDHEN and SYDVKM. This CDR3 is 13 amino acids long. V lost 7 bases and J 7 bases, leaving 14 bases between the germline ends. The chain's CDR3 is CASTPPVANEQFF. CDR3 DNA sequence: TGTGCCAGCACGCCGCCGGTGGCAAATGAGCAGTTCTTC.

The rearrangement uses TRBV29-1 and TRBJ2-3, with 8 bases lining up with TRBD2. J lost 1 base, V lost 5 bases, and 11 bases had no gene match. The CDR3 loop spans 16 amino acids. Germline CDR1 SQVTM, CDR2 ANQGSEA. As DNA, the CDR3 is TGCAGCGTTCGGGGGGCTGGAGCGGGAGGCACAGATACGCAGTATTTT. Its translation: CSVRGAGAGGTDTQYF.

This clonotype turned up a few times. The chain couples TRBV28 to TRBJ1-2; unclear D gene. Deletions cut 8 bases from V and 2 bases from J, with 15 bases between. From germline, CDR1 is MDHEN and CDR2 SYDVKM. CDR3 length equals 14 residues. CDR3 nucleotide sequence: TGTGCCAGCCTTCGGAGCGGGAGCAACTATGGCTACACCTTC. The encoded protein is CASLRSGSNYGYTF.

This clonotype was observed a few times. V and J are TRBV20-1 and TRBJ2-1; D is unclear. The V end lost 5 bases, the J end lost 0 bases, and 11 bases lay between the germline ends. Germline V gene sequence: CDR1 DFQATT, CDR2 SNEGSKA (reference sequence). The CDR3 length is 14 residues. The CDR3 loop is CSAGRKSSYNEQFF. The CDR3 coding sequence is TGCAGTGCTGGGCGGAAGAGCTCCTACAATGAGCAGTTCTTC.

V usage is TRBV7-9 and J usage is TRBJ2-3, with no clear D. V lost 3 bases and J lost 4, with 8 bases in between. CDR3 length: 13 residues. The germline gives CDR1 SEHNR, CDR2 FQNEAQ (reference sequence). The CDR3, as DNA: TGTGCCAGCAGCTTGATAGCCTCAGATACGCAGTATTTT. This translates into CASSLIASDTQYF.

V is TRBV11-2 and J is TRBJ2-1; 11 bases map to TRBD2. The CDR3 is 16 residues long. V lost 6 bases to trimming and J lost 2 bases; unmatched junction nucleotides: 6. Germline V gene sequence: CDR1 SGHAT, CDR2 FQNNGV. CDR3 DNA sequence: TGTGCCAGCAGTCCGGGACTAGCGGTCCCCTACAATGAGCAGTTCTTC. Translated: CASSPGLAVPYNEQFF. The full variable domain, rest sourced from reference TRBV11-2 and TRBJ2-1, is EAGVAQSPRYKIIEKRQSVAFWCNPISGHATLYWYQQILGQGPKLLIQFQNNGVVDDSQLPKDRFSAERLKGVDSTLKIQPAKLEDSAVYLCASSPGLAVPYNEQFFGPGTRLTVL.

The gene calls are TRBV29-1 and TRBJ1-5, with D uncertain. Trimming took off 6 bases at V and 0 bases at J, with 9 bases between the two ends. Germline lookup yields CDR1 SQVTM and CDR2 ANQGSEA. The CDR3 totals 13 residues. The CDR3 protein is CSVKNLSNQPQHF. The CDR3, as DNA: TGCAGCGTAAAAAACCTTAGCAATCAGCCCCAGCATTTT.

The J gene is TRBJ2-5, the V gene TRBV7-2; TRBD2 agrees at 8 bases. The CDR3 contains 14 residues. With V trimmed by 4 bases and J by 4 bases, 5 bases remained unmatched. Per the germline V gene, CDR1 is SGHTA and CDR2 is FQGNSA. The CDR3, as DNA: TGTGCCAGCAGCTCGGGGGGGAGCGGAGAGACCCAGTACTTC. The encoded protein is CASSSGGSGETQYF.

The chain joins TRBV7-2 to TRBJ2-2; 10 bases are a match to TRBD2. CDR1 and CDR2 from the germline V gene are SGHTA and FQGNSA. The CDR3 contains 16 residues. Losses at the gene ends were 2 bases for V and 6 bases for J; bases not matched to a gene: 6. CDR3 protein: CASSLFLAGDAGELFF. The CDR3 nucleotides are TGTGCCAGCAGCTTATTTCTAGCGGGAGACGCCGGGGAGCTGTTTTTT.

CDR3 DNA: TGTGCCAGCACTCCCCCCTATGACACAGATACGCAGTATTTT. Translated, it gives CASTPPYDTDTQYF. This chain connects TRBV6-6 to TRBJ2-3, with D unclear. CDR3 length: 14 residues. V shed 7 bases and J shed 2 bases, with 13 bases lying between them. CDR1 is MNHNY, CDR2 SVGAGI, per germline (reference sequence).

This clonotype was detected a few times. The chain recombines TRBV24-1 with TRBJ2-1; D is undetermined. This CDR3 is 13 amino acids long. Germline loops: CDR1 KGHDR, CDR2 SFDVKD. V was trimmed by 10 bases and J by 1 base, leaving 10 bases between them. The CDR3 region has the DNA TGTGCCACGAACGGAGAATCCTACAATGAGCAGTTCTTC. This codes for CATNGESYNEQFF.

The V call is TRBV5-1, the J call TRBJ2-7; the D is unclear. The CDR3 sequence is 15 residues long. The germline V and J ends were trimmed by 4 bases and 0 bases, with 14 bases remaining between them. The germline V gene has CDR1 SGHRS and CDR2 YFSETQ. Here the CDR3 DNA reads TGCGCCAGCAGCACCCGGACGGATAGCTCCTACGAGCAGTACTTC. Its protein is CASSTRTDSSYEQYF.

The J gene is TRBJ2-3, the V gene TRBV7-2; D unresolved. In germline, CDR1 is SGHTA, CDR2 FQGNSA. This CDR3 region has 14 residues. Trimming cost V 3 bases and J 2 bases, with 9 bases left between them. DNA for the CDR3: TGTGCCAGCAGCTTCGTCGAATACACAGATACGCAGTATTTT. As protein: CASSFVEYTDTQYF. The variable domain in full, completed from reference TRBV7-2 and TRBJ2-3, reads GAGVSQSPSNKVTEKGKDVELRCDPISGHTALYWYRQSLGQGLEFLIYFQGNSAPDKSGLPSDRFSAERTGGSVSTLTIQRTQQEDSAVYLCASSFVEYTDTQYFGPGTRLTVL.